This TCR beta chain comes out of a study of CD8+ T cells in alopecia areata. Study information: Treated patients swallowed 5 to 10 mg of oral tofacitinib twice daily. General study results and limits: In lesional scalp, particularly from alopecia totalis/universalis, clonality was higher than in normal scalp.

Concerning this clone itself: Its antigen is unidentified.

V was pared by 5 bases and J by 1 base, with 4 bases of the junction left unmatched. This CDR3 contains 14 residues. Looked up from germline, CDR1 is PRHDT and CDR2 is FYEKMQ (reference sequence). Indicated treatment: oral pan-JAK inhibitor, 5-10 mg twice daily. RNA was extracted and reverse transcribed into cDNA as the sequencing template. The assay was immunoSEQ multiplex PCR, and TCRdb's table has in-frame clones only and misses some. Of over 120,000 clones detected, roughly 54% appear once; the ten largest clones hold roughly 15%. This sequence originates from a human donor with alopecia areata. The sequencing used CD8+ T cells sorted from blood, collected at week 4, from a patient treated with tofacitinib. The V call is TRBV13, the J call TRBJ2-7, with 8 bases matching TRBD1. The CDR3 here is CASSHRDRSYEQYF. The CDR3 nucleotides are TGTGCCAGCAGCCACAGGGACAGGTCCTACGAGCAGTACTTC.